This T cell receptor beta chain appears in the sequencing data of a study of response to subunit inactivated influenza vaccine. This CDR3 region has 15 residues. V lost 7 bases and J lost 9; bases outside the gene matches: 9. MiXCR, run by TCRdb on the RT-PCR reads, gives a single entry per CDR3 protein. The sample contains about 540,000 distinct CDR3 sequences, under 25% of which appear only once. This sample was shared with a second study, whose subject was T cells expressing NK-cell markers. That work adds: UMIs were included in TCR beta cDNA generated by 5'RACE template switching. Seven of the eight sequenced donors were classified as HCMV-seropositive, and one was classified as seronegative. Among the experiments, several used an anti-gamma-delta TCR antibody to restrict sorting to alpha-beta TCR T cells. NKG2C+ dominant clonotypes from 5 to 7 donors made up roughly 1.0-7.0% of CD8+ T cells. HCMV specificity of expanded NKG2C+ T cell clones remained unclear.

The source of this sequence is a middle-aged man who received an inactivated influenza vaccine. The sequences come from CD4+ T cells sorted from PBMCs, collected 11 to 12 days after vaccination. The chain has TRBV12-3 or TRBV12-4 and TRBJ2-1; 13 nucleotides line up with TRBD2. The DNA for the CDR3 is TGTGCCAGCACCTTGACTAGCGGGGGGTACGGTGAGCAGTTCTTC. Translation gives CASTLTSGGYGEQFF.